The next 8 T cell receptor beta chains were all read from a single sample in a study of cytomegalovirus exposure and HLA in healthy donors. With 60 Vbeta and 13 Jbeta primers, the PCR was carried out. Profiling relied on immunoSEQ multiplex PCR, and the TCRdb table lists in-frame clones only, not all of them. The table lists 200,000 to 250,000 clones, roughly four fifths of them singletons. Material: PBMCs. All receptors come from a girl between 5 and 17 years old in good health and CMV-seronegative.

This clone was seen just once. V gene TRBV28 combines with J gene TRBJ2-7; TRBD1 matches at 7 bases. Trimming at V came to 4 bases and at J to 3 bases, leaving 9 bases not matched to a gene. Germline V gives CDR1 MDHEN, CDR2 SYDVKM. The CDR3 has 15 residues. The CDR3 protein is CASSYDRAVGYEQYF. As DNA, the CDR3 is TGTGCCAGCAGTTACGACAGGGCTGTCGGCTACGAGCAGTACTTC.

The V and J genes are TRBV27 and TRBJ1-1; a weak D match, TRBD1 (6 bases). Trimming cost V 6 bases and J 10 bases, with 18 bases left between them. From germline, CDR1 is MNHEY and CDR2 SMNVEV (reference sequence). CDR3 length equals 13 residues. The CDR3 DNA reads TGTGCCAGCAGCTCCCACCAGGGGAAGTTAGCTTTCTTT. Its translation: CASSSHQGKLAFF.

The DNA of the CDR3 is TGTGCCAGCAGTCTTCTAGTCACGAACACTGAAGCTTTCTTT. Encoded protein: CASSLLVTNTEAFF. The V gene is TRBV5-5, the J gene TRBJ1-1; D gene unclear. The CDR3 is made up of 14 amino acids. The germline V gene encodes CDR1 SGHKS and CDR2 YYEKEE (reference sequence). The V end lost 5 bases, the J end lost 1 base, and 12 bases lay between the germline ends. The full variable domain, in which reference TRBV5-5 and TRBJ1-1 provide the parts outside the CDR3, is DAGVTQSPTHLIKTRGQQVTLRCSPISGHKSVSWYQQVLGQGPQFIFQYYEKEERGRGNFPDRFSARQFPNYSSELNVNALLLGDSALYLCASSLLVTNTEAFFGQGTRLTVV.

The chain uses TRBV6-5 and TRBJ2-6; 7 positions agree with TRBD1. Trimming cost V 6 bases and J 2 bases; bases outside gene matches: 4. CDR3 length equals 15 residues. Germline CDR1 MNHEY, CDR2 SVGAGI. Here the CDR3 reads CASRDDRAGANVLTF. CDR3 sequence (DNA): TGTGCCAGCAGGGACGACAGGGCTGGGGCCAACGTCCTGACTTTC.

This chain joins TRBV29-1 and TRBJ1-2, with 7 bases lining up with TRBD1. The germline CDR1 and CDR2 sequences are SQVTM and ANQGSEA. V shed 6 bases, J shed 4 bases, and the junction held 8 bases outside the gene matches. There are 13 residues in the CDR3. CDR3 residues: CSVPAGTAYGYTF. Here the CDR3 DNA reads TGCAGCGTCCCCGCCGGGACAGCCTATGGCTACACCTTC. The full variable domain, with the rest looked up from reference TRBV29-1 and TRBJ1-2, is SAVISQKPSRDICQRGTSLTIQCQVDSQVTMMFWYRQQPGQSLTLIATANQGSEATYESGFVIDKFPISRPNLTFSTLTVSNMSPEDSSIYLCSVPAGTAYGYTFGSGTRLTVV.

CDR3 in DNA: TGTGCCAGCAGTTCTCGCTACGAGCAGTACTTC. It yields the protein CASSSRYEQYF. The chain links TRBV7-9 to TRBJ2-7; D not resolved. Trimming pared 6 bases from V and 3 bases from J, leaving 6 bases between. From germline, CDR1 is SEHNR and CDR2 FQNEAQ (reference sequence). The CDR3 has 11 residues.

The V gene is TRBV9, the J gene TRBJ1-2, with TRBD1 matching over 7 bases. The CDR3 runs 14 residues. Germline V gives CDR1 SGDLS, CDR2 YYNGEE. V shed 3 bases, J shed 4 bases, and the junction held 6 bases outside the gene matches. The CDR3 sequence: CASSGDRQGYGYTF. In nucleotides, the CDR3 is TGTGCCAGCAGCGGGGACCGACAGGGCTATGGCTACACCTTC.

The chain links TRBV7-6 to TRBJ2-6; 12 bases align to TRBD1. This CDR3 region has 19 residues. Germline CDR1 SGHVS, CDR2 FNYEAQ. Trimming removed 2 bases from V and 2 bases from J; junction bases left unmatched: 7. The CDR3 coding sequence is TGTGCCAGCAGCTTAACTTGGGGACAGGGGGCTACTGGGGCCAACGTCCTGACTTTC. It specifies CASSLTWGQGATGANVLTF.